This is a list of T cell receptor beta chains from one sample in a study of CD8 T cells in ankylosing spondylitis. TCRdb used MiXCR to reprocess the 5' RACE reads, holding one entry per CDR3 protein. The data hold 75,000 to 95,000 distinct CDR3 sequences, with about 8.1% observed a single time. Sequenced input: blood, either unsorted or a sorted T cell fraction (not recorded which). Source of these receptors: a male donor with ankylosing spondylitis. CDR3s include the opening cysteine and the closing phenylalanine or tryptophan. Each record gives: D gene, J gene, clone size, V gene, CDR3 protein, CDR3 DNA. The D gene is left open where the match is weak. Size tells how often a clone was seen (once, few, many) or the class of an expanded clone, and some rows leave it out.

- | TRBJ2-3 | many | TRBV9 | CASSVPGSTDTQYF | TGTGCCAGCAGCGTACCGGGGAGCACAGATACGCAGTATTTT
TRBD1 | TRBJ2-5 | once | TRBV6-1 | CASGLGQGGETQYF | TGTGCCAGCGGCCTGGGACAGGGAGGAGAGACCCAGTACTTC
TRBD2 | TRBJ2-3 | many | TRBV14 | CASSPGLAGGVTDTQYF | TGTGCCAGCAGCCCTGGACTAGCGGGAGGGGTCACAGATACGCAGTATTTT
- | TRBJ1-2 | few | TRBV30 | CAWGGSQAVGGYGYTF | TGTGCCTGGGGGGGCTCACAGGCAGTAGGGGGCTATGGCTACACCTTC
TRBD1 | TRBJ2-5 | - | TRBV24-1 | CATSDLVTGMQETQYF | TGTGCCACCAGTGATTTAGTGACAGGGATGCAAGAGACCCAGTACTTC
TRBD2 | TRBJ2-7 | few | TRBV4-2 | CASSQDPIAGEAHEQYF | TGTGCCAGCAGCCAAGACCCTATAGCGGGAGAAGCCCACGAGCAGTACTTC
- | TRBJ1-6 | few | TRBV4-2 | CASSQDPGALSSYNSPLHF | TGTGCCAGCAGCCAAGATCCAGGGGCTTTGAGCTCCTATAATTCACCCCTCCACTTT
- | TRBJ2-1 | many | TRBV29-1 | CSVEEGIRDNEQFF | TGCAGCGTAGAAGAGGGAATACGCGACAATGAGCAGTTCTTC
- | TRBJ1-2 | few | TRBV5-6 | CASSLGKYGYTF | TGTGCCAGCAGCTTGGGAAAGTATGGCTACACCTTC
- | TRBJ2-7 | many | TRBV7-8 | CASSLGTLNEQYF | TGTGCCAGCAGCCTCGGGACCTTGAACGAGCAGTACTTC
- | TRBJ1-5 | - | TRBV6-1 | CASMVAYSNQPQHF | TGTGCCAGCATGGTAGCTTATAGCAATCAGCCCCAGCATTTT
- | TRBJ2-7 | many | TRBV2 | CASSEEGYEQYF | TGTGCCAGCAGTGAAGAGGGGTACGAGCAGTACTTC
- | TRBJ2-2 | many | TRBV7-2 | CASSLVAGGLQHTGELFF | TGTGCCAGCAGCTTAGTCGCAGGCGGATTACAACACACCGGGGAGCTGTTTTTT
TRBD1 | TRBJ1-5 | few | TRBV2 | CASSGQGARQPQHF | TGTGCCAGCAGCGGACAGGGGGCTCGACAGCCCCAGCATTTT
- | TRBJ1-2 | few | TRBV20-1 | CSASTPPPGIDLAEVDYTF | TGCAGTGCTAGTACCCCCCCCCCCGGAATCGATTTGGCTGAGGTGGACTACACCTTC